Detailed here is one T cell receptor beta chain. Time point meaning: peripheral blood 6 weeks after treatment start. The sample originates from a study of PD-L1 blockade in urothelial cancer. As for the study in general: Patients took up atezolizumab in about 2014 at 1,200 mg intravenously every 3 weeks. Blood samples had a median of 141,255 T cells. Blood was evaluated 3 weeks (second dose) and 6 weeks after therapy began. Bladder-origin urothelial cancer in males covered about 90% of the 29 patients.

The length of the CDR3 is 13 residues. V lost 4 bases, J lost 6 bases, and 3 bases stayed unmatched. The data were produced by immunoSEQ multiplex PCR, yet TCRdb's version contains in-frame clones alone and is incomplete. The repertoire holds under 50,000 clones, with around nine tenths as singletons. The rearrangement links TRBV23-1 to TRBJ2-4, with 7 positions matching TRBD2. TRBV23-1 is flagged as an ORF with uncertain function. The sequence was collected from a man between 60 and 75 years old with urothelial cancer. The specimen was PBMCs, collected around atezolizumab (anti-PD-L1) treatment. CDR3 amino acids: CASSPGTINIQYF. The CDR3 DNA reads as TGCGCCAGCAGTCCGGGGACTATAAACATTCAGTACTTC.